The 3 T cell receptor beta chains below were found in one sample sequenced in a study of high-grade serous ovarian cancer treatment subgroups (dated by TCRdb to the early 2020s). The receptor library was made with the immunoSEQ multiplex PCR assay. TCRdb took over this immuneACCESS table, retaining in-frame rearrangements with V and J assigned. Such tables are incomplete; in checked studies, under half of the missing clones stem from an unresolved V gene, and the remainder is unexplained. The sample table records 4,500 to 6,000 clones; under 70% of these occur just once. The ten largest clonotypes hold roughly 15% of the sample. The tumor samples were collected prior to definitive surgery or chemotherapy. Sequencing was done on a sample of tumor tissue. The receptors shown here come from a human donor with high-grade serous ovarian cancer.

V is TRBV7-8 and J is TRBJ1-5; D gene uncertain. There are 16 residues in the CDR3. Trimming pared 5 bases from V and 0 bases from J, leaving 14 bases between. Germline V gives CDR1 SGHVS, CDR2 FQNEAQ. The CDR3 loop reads CASSEWFGPSNQPQHF. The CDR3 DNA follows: TGTGCCAGCAGCGAATGGTTCGGGCCTAGCAATCAGCCCCAGCATTTT.

The CDR3 loop is CASSFRGDRYEQYF. CDR3 in DNA: TGCGCCAGCAGCTTCAGGGGCGACAGGTACGAGCAGTACTTC. The V gene is TRBV5-1, the J gene TRBJ2-7; D might be TRBD1 (6 bases). Deletions cut 2 bases from V and 4 bases from J, with 13 bases between. From germline, CDR1 is SGHRS and CDR2 YFSETQ. This CDR3 comprises 14 residues.

The chain's CDR3 is CASSPRLVGGRDEQFF. CDR3 in DNA: TGTGCCAGCAGTCCGCGACTAGTGGGGGGGCGGGATGAGCAGTTCTTC. The chain combines TRBV6-6 with TRBJ2-1, with TRBD2 as a possible D gene (7 bases). Looked up from germline, CDR1 is MNHNY and CDR2 is SVGAGI (reference sequence). The CDR3 runs to 16 residues. Trimming removed 5 bases from V and 8 bases from J, with 22 bases in between.